This passage covers 32 T cell receptor beta chains from one sample sequenced in a study of blood T cell repertoires in COVID-19 (dated by TCRdb to the early 2020s). Libraries were constructed by the immunoSEQ multiplex PCR assay. The table comes from immuneACCESS by way of TCRdb, which keeps in-frame sequences with V and J called. Part of the clones is missing from these tables; in studies checked, under half for an unresolved V gene and the rest for unknown reasons. The sample records about 100,000 clones, approximately 87% of which are singletons. The ten largest clones take up about 1.5% of the sample. The sequenced material came from peripheral blood. These TCRs come from a human donor with active COVID-19. The donor label of this sample is uncertain.

The V and J genes are TRBV9 and TRBJ2-3; TRBD2 might be the D (5 bases). The CDR3 spans 13 residues. Germline CDR1 reads SGDLS; CDR2 reads YYNGEE. The V end was cut by 2 bases, the J end by 3 bases, with 7 bases between. As DNA, the CDR3 is TGTGCCAGCAGCGTCCGGGGTACAGATACGCAGTATTTT. It encodes CASSVRGTDTQYF.

This rearrangement joins TRBV12-5 to TRBJ2-7; TRBD1 agrees at 7 bases. Trimming cost V 0 bases and J 3 bases; bases outside gene matches: 11. Germline CDR1 LGHNT, CDR2 FRNRAP. The CDR3 has 17 residues. In DNA, the CDR3 is TGTGCTAGTGGTTTGGTTTTAATGGGGACAGCGAACTACGAGCAGTACTTC. This gives the protein CASGLVLMGTANYEQYF.

This clone was counted a single time. The chain combines TRBV3-1 (or the pseudogene TRBV3-2) with TRBJ1-4, with TRBD1 identical over 8 bases. Germline V gene lookup returns CDR1 LGHDT and CDR2 YNNKEL (reference sequence). After removal of 0 bases from V and 7 bases from J, the junction contained 10 bases not matched to a gene. CDR3 length: 17 residues. CDR3 nucleotides: TGTGCCAGCAGCCAAGATCGAGCAGGGGGCCTCTCTGAAAAACTGTTTTTT. Its translation: CASSQDRAGGLSEKLFF.

This rearrangement joins TRBV19 to TRBJ1-5; D gene unclear. V was pared by 2 bases and J by 4 bases, with 9 bases between. The germline V gene has CDR1 LNHDA and CDR2 SQIVND (reference sequence). This CDR3 is built from 14 residues. For the CDR3, the DNA is TGTGCCAGTAGTATACTACAGATTAATCAGCCCCAGCATTTT. Translation: CASSILQINQPQHF.

A remark on this clone: A junction boundary mismatches the germline segment, possibly from a read error. This chain links TRBV29-1 with TRBJ2-3, with 8 bases fitting TRBD2. From germline, CDR1 is SQVTM and CDR2 ANQGSEA. The CDR3 sequence is 13 residues long. Here the CDR3 reads CSVEGTSRDTQYF. In nucleotides, the CDR3 is TGCAGCGTTGAAGGGACTAGCAGAGATACGCAGTATTTT.

The chain carries TRBV6-6 and TRBJ2-7; D might be TRBD1 (5 bases). The germline gives CDR1 MNHNY, CDR2 SVGAGI (reference sequence). The V gene lost 2 bases and the J gene lost 2 bases, with 10 bases spanning the gap. This CDR3 is built from 14 residues. CDR3 nucleotides: TGTGCCAGCAGTTACGGGGCAGCTACCTACGAGCAGTACTTC. It specifies CASSYGAATYEQYF.

CDR3 sequence: CASTLTTLNTEAFF. The CDR3 DNA reads TGTGCCAGCACCCTCACCACATTGAACACTGAAGCTTTCTTT. The genes are TRBV7-9 and TRBJ1-1; D ambiguous. CDR1 and CDR2 from the germline V gene are SEHNR and FQNEAQ (reference sequence). The CDR3 contains 14 residues. V lost 7 bases and J lost 0, with 12 bases in between.

V and J are TRBV29-1 and TRBJ1-1; 7 nucleotides line up with TRBD1. Losses at the gene ends were 6 bases for V and 10 bases for J; bases not matched to a gene: 14. Germline assignment: CDR1 SQVTM and CDR2 ANQGSEA. This CDR3 has 13 amino acids. The CDR3 protein is CSVGDPGGQGAFF. The CDR3 DNA follows: TGCAGCGTGGGGGACCCAGGGGGTCAAGGAGCTTTCTTT.

CDR3 sequence (DNA): TGTGCCAGCAGCCCCGGGACAGATAACTATGGCTACACCTTC. Translating gives CASSPGTDNYGYTF. The V and J genes are TRBV3-1 (or the pseudogene TRBV3-2) and TRBJ1-2; 7 bases fit TRBD1. This CDR3 has 14 amino acids. Germline V gives CDR1 LGHDT, CDR2 YNNKEL (reference sequence). With 4 bases clipped from V and 1 base from J, the junction kept 3 bases outside the gene matches.

The chain links TRBV27 to TRBJ1-5; no reliable D call. With 9 bases removed from V and 0 bases from J, the gap between germline ends came to 9 bases. The V gene's germline CDR1 is MNHEY and CDR2 SMNVEV (reference sequence). This CDR3 region has 13 residues. The CDR3 bases are TGTGCCAGTTCTCCTTTTAGCAATCAGCCCCAGCATTTT. As protein: CASSPFSNQPQHF.

About this clone itself: The sample holds other DNA sequences that translate to the same CDR3. The genes are TRBV27 and TRBJ1-6; D may be TRBD1 (6 bases). The CDR3 is made up of 16 amino acids. Trimming cost V 8 bases and J 0 bases, with 14 bases left between them. Germline V gene sequence: CDR1 MNHEY, CDR2 SMNVEV (reference sequence). The CDR3 reads CASSYTGSSYNSPLHF. The CDR3 nucleotides read TGTGCCAGCTCGTACACAGGGAGCTCCTATAATTCACCCCTCCACTTT.

The chain links TRBV10-3 to TRBJ2-7, with 8 bases that match TRBD1. The CDR3 has 14 residues. Germline V gene data show CDR1 as ENHRY and CDR2 as SYGVKD. J was trimmed by 0 bases and V by 10 bases; bases with no gene match: 8. The CDR3 sequence is CATSTGVGSYEQYF. DNA of the CDR3: TGTGCCACTTCGACAGGGGTAGGCTCCTACGAGCAGTACTTC.

Here the CDR3 reads CASSIGGQGRVGGNSGANVLTF. CDR3 bases: TGTGCCAGTAGTATTGGGGGACAGGGCAGAGTTGGAGGGAACTCTGGGGCCAACGTCCTGACTTTC. The chain uses TRBV19 and TRBJ2-6; TRBD1 aligns across 9 bases. Unmatched junction bases numbered 18, after V lost 3 bases and J lost 0 bases. This CDR3 has 22 residues. Germline CDR1 is LNHDA and CDR2 is SQIVND (reference sequence).

The gene calls are TRBV27 and TRBJ2-5; 8 bases match TRBD2. This CDR3 spans 15 amino acids. CDR1 is MNHEY, CDR2 SMNVEV, per germline (reference sequence). V was pared by 2 bases and J by 0 bases, with 2 bases of the junction left unmatched. As DNA, the CDR3 is TGTGCCAGCAGTTTAGGCGGGGGGTACCAAGAGACCCAGTACTTC. The encoded protein is CASSLGGGYQETQYF.

The chain uses TRBV6-1 and TRBJ1-2; D gene uncertain. The CDR3 covers 11 residues. Germline lookup yields CDR1 MNHNS and CDR2 SASEGT. Trimming took 3 bases from V and 4 from J, leaving 3 bases between them. The CDR3 nucleotides are TGTGCCAGCAGTGAGGCCTATGGCTACACCTTC. Amino acid sequence: CASSEAYGYTF.

The gene calls are TRBV4-3 and TRBJ2-7, with D perhaps TRBD2 (6 bases). The germline V and J ends were trimmed by 4 bases and 3 bases, with 22 bases remaining between them. The CDR3 runs to 17 residues. Looked up from germline, CDR1 is LGHNA and CDR2 is YSLEER. The CDR3, as DNA: TGCGCCAGCAGCCCGACACCTTCTGGAGGGCTAAGCTACGAGCAGTACTTC. Encoded protein: CASSPTPSGGLSYEQYF.

The chain combines TRBV6-2 or TRBV6-3 with TRBJ2-3; 8 positions agree with TRBD2. CDR1 is MNHEY and CDR2 is SVGEGT in the germline V gene. This CDR3 has 14 amino acids. V lost 3 bases, J lost 6 bases, and 5 bases stayed unmatched. The CDR3, as DNA: TGTGCCAGCAGTTATAGCGGGGCAGTGGATACGCAGTATTTT. It specifies CASSYSGAVDTQYF.

V and J are TRBV7-2 and TRBJ2-1; 7 bases match TRBD1. CDR1 and CDR2 (germline): SGHTA, FQGNSA. With V trimmed by 4 bases and J by 6 bases, 6 bases remained unmatched. The CDR3 totals 14 residues. CDR3 in DNA: TGTGCCAGCAGCTCCGACAGGGTGACCAATGAGCAGTTCTTC. Translated, it gives CASSSDRVTNEQFF.

CDR3: CASSLFHEGGYNEQFF. The CDR3 DNA sequence: TGTGCCAGCAGTTTATTTCATGAGGGGGGGTACAATGAGCAGTTCTTC. The chain links TRBV27 to TRBJ2-1; D is perhaps TRBD2 (7 bases). V lost 1 base, J lost 4 bases, and 14 bases lay in between. The CDR3 consists of 16 residues. The germline V gene has CDR1 MNHEY and CDR2 SMNVEV (reference sequence).

The genes are TRBV6-2 or TRBV6-3 and TRBJ1-2; 9 positions match TRBD1. Germline trimming cut 3 bases from V and 5 bases from J; bases unmatched to any gene: 10. The CDR3 has 16 residues. Germline V lookup: CDR1 MNHEY, CDR2 SVGEGT. CDR3 loop: CASSYEGQGSRYGYTF. The CDR3 DNA follows: TGTGCCAGCAGTTATGAGGGACAGGGCTCACGGTATGGCTACACCTTC.

This CDR3 reads CASIEPGTGRHNEQFF. The CDR3 region has the DNA TGTGCCAGCATCGAACCCGGGACAGGGAGGCACAATGAGCAGTTCTTC. V usage is TRBV2 and J usage is TRBJ2-1, with 9 bases that match TRBD1. Trimming removed 7 bases from V and 5 bases from J; junction bases left unmatched: 12. The length of the CDR3 is 16 residues. CDR1 is SNHLY and CDR2 is FYNNEI in the germline V gene.

This clone was observed a handful of times. The genes are TRBV20-1 and TRBJ1-5; D might be TRBD1 (6 bases). The CDR3 runs to 13 residues. The V gene lost 3 bases and the J gene lost 7 bases, with 13 bases spanning the gap. Germline CDR1 is DFQATT and CDR2 is SNEGSKA (reference sequence). CDR3 in amino acids: CSASSQGFQPQHF. The CDR3 DNA reads as TGCAGTGCTAGTTCGCAGGGGTTCCAGCCCCAGCATTTT.

This rearrangement joins TRBV11-1 to TRBJ2-1; D is perhaps TRBD2 (6 bases). Trimming removed 2 bases at V and 6 bases at J, with 14 bases between. The CDR3 length is 15 residues. Germline CDR1 is SGHAT and CDR2 is FQDESV (reference sequence). CDR3 sequence: CASSLSGLPPNEQFF. The CDR3 bases are TGTGCCAGCAGCTTATCGGGACTCCCTCCCAATGAGCAGTTCTTC.

The gene calls are TRBV5-4 and TRBJ1-2; no clear D. CDR3 length: 13 residues. The V and J ends lost 0 bases and 1 base respectively, with 4 bases between them. The germline CDR1 and CDR2 sequences are SGHNT and YYREEE (reference sequence). The CDR3 sequence: CASSLDSNYGYTF. Written as DNA, the CDR3 is TGTGCCAGCAGCTTGGACAGTAACTATGGCTACACCTTC.

The chain combines TRBV4-1 with TRBJ1-1, with TRBD1 matching 9 bases. This CDR3 spans 16 amino acids. After removal of 4 bases from V and 4 bases from J, the junction contained 10 bases not matched to a gene. Germline lookup yields CDR1 MGHRA and CDR2 YSYEKL. CDR3 sequence: CASSPNPGQGTTEAFF. DNA for the CDR3: TGCGCCAGCAGCCCGAATCCGGGACAGGGAACCACTGAAGCTTTCTTT.

This sequence joins TRBV7-6 and TRBJ1-6, with a weak D call TRBD1 (6 bases). V shed 1 base and J shed 7 bases, with 14 bases lying between them. CDR3 size: 16 residues. The V gene's germline CDR1 is SGHVS and CDR2 FNYEAQ. CDR3 region: CASSLGSVTGNSPLHF. CDR3 DNA: TGTGCCAGCAGCTTAGGGTCGGTTACAGGGAATTCACCCCTCCACTTT.

This chain links TRBV6-2 or TRBV6-3 with TRBJ2-5, with D unresolved. The V end lost 0 bases, the J end lost 3 bases, and 20 bases lay between the germline ends. CDR1 MNHEY and CDR2 SVGEGT come from the germline V gene. The CDR3 sequence is 18 residues long. The CDR3 reads CASSYSTPMVFRKETQYF. CDR3 bases: TGTGCCAGCAGTTACTCGACCCCCATGGTGTTCAGGAAAGAGACCCAGTACTTC.

This clone has just one count. This chain links TRBV6-5 with TRBJ2-7; TRBD1 aligns across 9 bases. The V gene end was trimmed by 4 bases and the J gene end by 1 base; junction bases not matched to a gene: 2. Germline-derived CDR1 and CDR2 are MNHEY and SVGAGI. CDR3 length: 14 residues. This CDR3 is CASSSGTGSYEQYF. In DNA, the CDR3 is TGTGCCAGCAGTTCCGGGACAGGGTCCTACGAGCAGTACTTC.

V and J are TRBV3-1 (or the pseudogene TRBV3-2) and TRBJ2-5; D remains unclear. CDR1 LGHDT and CDR2 YNNKEL come from the germline V gene (reference sequence). The ends were cut back, 10 bases at V and 7 bases at J, with 13 bases in the middle. This CDR3 contains 11 residues. The CDR3 loop is CATRYLRTQYF. The CDR3 DNA reads as TGTGCCACCCGTTACTTGCGGACCCAGTACTTC.

The chain uses TRBV7-2 and TRBJ2-7; weak D call: TRBD2 (6 bases). The germline V gene encodes CDR1 SGHTA and CDR2 FQGNSA. The CDR3 extends over 12 amino acids. Trimming cost V 3 bases and J 6 bases, with 9 bases left between them. This CDR3 reads CASSLGLGEQYF. For the CDR3, the DNA is TGTGCCAGCAGCTTGGGACTGGGCGAGCAGTACTTC.

The chain joins TRBV11-1 to TRBJ2-7; 7 nucleotides match TRBD1. Per the germline V gene, CDR1 is SGHAT and CDR2 is FQDESV (reference sequence). The CDR3 has 14 amino acids. After removal of 3 bases from V and 6 bases from J, the junction contained 8 bases not matched to a gene. The CDR3 DNA follows: TGTGCCAGCAGCTTCCGGGACAGCGGCTTCGAGCAGTACTTC. Protein product: CASSFRDSGFEQYF.

As regards this clone: The junction shows a germline mismatch at one end, possibly a read error. The V gene is TRBV7-7, the J gene TRBJ2-5; 9 nucleotides line up with TRBD2. The CDR3 runs 15 residues. Looked up from germline, CDR1 is SSHAT and CDR2 is FNYEAQ (reference sequence). DNA of the CDR3: TGTGCTAGCAGCTTTGAAGTAGCGGGGGAACAGACCCAGTACTTC. Translation: CASSFEVAGEQTQYF.